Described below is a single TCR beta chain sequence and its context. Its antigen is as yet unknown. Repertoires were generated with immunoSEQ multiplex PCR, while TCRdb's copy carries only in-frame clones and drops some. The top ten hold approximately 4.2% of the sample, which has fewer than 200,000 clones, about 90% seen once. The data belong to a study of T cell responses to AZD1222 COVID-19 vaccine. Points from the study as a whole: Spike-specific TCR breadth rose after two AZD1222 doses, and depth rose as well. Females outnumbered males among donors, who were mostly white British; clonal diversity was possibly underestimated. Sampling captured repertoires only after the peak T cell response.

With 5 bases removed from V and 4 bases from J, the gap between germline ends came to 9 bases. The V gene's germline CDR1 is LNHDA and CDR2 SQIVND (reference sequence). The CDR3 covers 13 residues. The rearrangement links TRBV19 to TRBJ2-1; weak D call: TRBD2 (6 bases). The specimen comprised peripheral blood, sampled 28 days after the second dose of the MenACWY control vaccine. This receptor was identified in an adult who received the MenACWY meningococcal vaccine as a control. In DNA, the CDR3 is TGTGCCAGTAGTGGAGGGTCTTACAATGAGCAGTTCTTC. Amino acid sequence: CASSGGSYNEQFF.